A single T cell receptor (beta chain) is shown here with its context. This receptor's antigen is unknown. Base qualities are not at hand, and no much larger clone is one base apart. This entry is derived from a study of OX40 agonist ivuxolimab in advanced cancers. Regarding the research as a whole: Ivuxolimab, which targeted the costimulatory receptor OX40 (CD134), was an agonistic, fully human IgG2 monoclonal antibody. Intravenous ivuxolimab was administered to patients every 2 weeks at six dose levels: 0.01, 0.1, 0.3, 1.5, 3 and 10 mg/kg. Of the 50 to 55 dose-escalation patients, hepatocellular carcinoma was present in about 20, melanoma in around 15, renal cell carcinoma in 9 and head and neck cancer in 9. In the dose-escalation cohort, around four fifths of patients were male, and the mean age was roughly 56 years with a range of roughly 20 to 80. Patients were allowed to have had prior anti-PD-1, anti-PD-L1 or anti-CTLA-4 therapy, and around 40% of the dose-escalation patients had previously received checkpoint inhibitors. Partial responses occurred in three dose-escalation patients, of whom one had hepatocellular carcinoma and two had cutaneous melanoma. Peripheral TCRbeta sequencing was intended to test whether TCR sequence diversity was altered and clonal T-cell expansion was caused by ivuxolimab. The paper describes the monotherapy dose-escalation part (N = 52 patients) of the phase I trial of ivuxolimab. General conclusions and limits of the study: The antigen specificity of the clonally expanded peripheral T cells was not determined. In partial responders in the 0.1-3.0 mg/kg groups, normalized peripheral clonal expansion was found to be among the lowest, especially among CD8+ T cells. Low levels of normalized T-cell clonal expansion were also seen in some patients who did not respond. Clonal expansion of both CD4+ and CD8+ blood T cells was observed from baseline to week 6 at doses 0.1 to 3.0 mg/kg. After ivuxolimab, more expanded clones were found on average in CD8+ T cells than in CD4+ T cells.

Patients with autoimmune disease history or receiving systemic immunosuppression were excluded from the trial. Peripheral blood for TCR sequencing was drawn from every dose cohort at baseline, at cycle 4 day 1 and at cycle 7 day 1. Samples came from an open-label, multicenter, first-in-human phase I dose-escalation trial of ivuxolimab. Adults with locally advanced or metastatic melanoma, renal cell, hepatocellular, or head and neck squamous cell carcinoma were enrolled in the trial. Before TCR sequencing, CD4+ T cells and CD8+ T cells were sorted from peripheral blood as separate populations. V sheds 5 bases and J sheds 7 bases, leaving 18 bases between their ends. Including cysteine and phenylalanine, the CDR3 has 14 amino acids. The entry retains the CDR3 DNA only, 42 bases that are in frame from base 1. The germline V gene encodes CDR1 LGHNT and CDR2 FRNRAP. For sequencing of the TCRbeta CDR3 region, genomic DNA was extracted from the sorted cells. TCRbeta CDR3 regions were sequenced using the immunoSEQ Assay. The clones in this table, taken by TCRdb from immuneACCESS, are in-frame only. Not every clone is retained; where verified, under half of the shortfall comes from an unresolved V gene, and the cause of the rest is unknown. The sample table records about 50,000 clones; around four fifths of these occur just once. The leading ten clones occupy 2.5% to 3% of the sample.

Material: CD4+ or CD8+ T cells sorted from blood, obtained in a trial of the OX40 agonist ivuxolimab. The chain is encoded by TRBV12-5 joined to TRBJ2-7, and perhaps TRBD1 as D gene, on 6 matching bases. This TCR derives from an adult with an advanced solid tumor such as melanoma, head and neck, liver or kidney cancer. The CDR3 reads as follows: CASGLGQRLGEQYF. The base sequence is TGTGCTAGTGGTCTCGGACAGCGGCTGGGGGAGCAGTACTTC.